Below, 5 T cell receptor beta chains from the same sample are listed, as sequenced in a study of blood T cell repertoires in COVID-19. Sequenced by immunoSEQ multiplex PCR; TCRdb stores in-frame clones only, minus some. The sample yields about 160,000 clones, around four fifths seen once. The specimen sequenced was peripheral blood. These TCRs come from a human donor in a cohort sampled during active COVID-19.

The gene calls are TRBV5-1 and TRBJ2-7; the match to TRBD2 covers 13 bases. Germline V gene lookup returns CDR1 SGHRS and CDR2 YFSETQ. With 0 bases clipped from V and 6 bases from J, the junction kept 3 bases outside the gene matches. CDR3 size: 15 residues. The CDR3 sequence: CASSLVTSGGGEQYF. CDR3 in DNA: TGCGCCAGCAGCTTGGTAACTAGCGGGGGGGGCGAGCAGTACTTC. The full variable domain, in which reference TRBV5-1 and TRBJ2-7 provide the parts outside the CDR3, is KAGVTQTPRYLIKTRGQQVTLSCSPISGHRSVSWYQQTPGQGLQFLFEYFSETQRNKGNFPGRFSGRQFSNSRSEMNVSTLELGDSALYLCASSLVTSGGGEQYFGPGTRLTVT.

This chain joins TRBV6-6 and TRBJ2-7; D unclear. Germline V lookup: CDR1 MNHNY, CDR2 SVGAGI (reference sequence). V was clipped by 0 bases and J by 6 bases, with 9 bases between them. The CDR3 is 13 amino acids. The chain's CDR3 is CASSYSINSEQYF. The CDR3 bases are TGTGCCAGCAGTTACTCGATAAACTCCGAGCAGTACTTC.

The chain uses TRBV21-1 and TRBJ2-7; the DNA was not used to check the table's D call, TRBD1. TRBV21-1 is a documented pseudogene. The CDR3 is made up of 17 amino acids. The CDR3 sequence: CASREGPGQGSFHEQYF. CDR3 nucleotides: TGTGCCAGCAGAGAGGGACCGGGACAGGGGTCTTTCCACGAGCAGTACTTC.

The rearrangement links TRBV7-8 to TRBJ2-7, with D possibly matching TRBD1 (6 bases). V shed 7 bases and J shed 1 base, with 17 bases lying between them. In germline, CDR1 is SGHVS, CDR2 FQNEAQ. The CDR3 runs 15 residues. The CDR3 sequence is CASTRGRDTSYEQYF. CDR3 DNA sequence: TGTGCCAGCACCCGTGGCAGGGACACTTCCTACGAGCAGTACTTC.

The chain combines TRBV5-6 with TRBJ2-3, with 7 bases identical to TRBD1. The CDR3 has 16 residues. In germline, CDR1 is SGHDT, CDR2 YYEEEE. Trimming took 3 bases from V and 8 from J; bases not matched to a gene: 15. The CDR3 protein is CASSSIVEGALGTQYF. The CDR3 bases are TGTGCCAGCAGCTCAATAGTAGAGGGGGCTCTGGGTACGCAGTATTTT.